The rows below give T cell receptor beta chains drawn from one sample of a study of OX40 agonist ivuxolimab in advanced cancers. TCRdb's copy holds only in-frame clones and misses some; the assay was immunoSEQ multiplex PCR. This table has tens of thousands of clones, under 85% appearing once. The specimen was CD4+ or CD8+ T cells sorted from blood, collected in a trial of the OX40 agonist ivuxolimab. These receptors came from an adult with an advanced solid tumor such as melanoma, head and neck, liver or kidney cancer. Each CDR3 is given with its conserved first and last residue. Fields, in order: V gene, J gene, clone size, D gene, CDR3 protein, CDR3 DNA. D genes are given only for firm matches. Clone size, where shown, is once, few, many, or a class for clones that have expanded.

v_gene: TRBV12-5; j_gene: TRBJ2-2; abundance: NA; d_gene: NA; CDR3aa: CASEGGEGGTGELFF; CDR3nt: TGTGCTAGTGAAGGAGGCGAAGGGGGCACCGGGGAGCTGTTTTTT
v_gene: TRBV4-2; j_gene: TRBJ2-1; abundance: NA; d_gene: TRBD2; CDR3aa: CASSLELAGSYNEQFF; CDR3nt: TGTGCCAGCAGCTTGGAACTAGCGGGGTCCTACAATGAGCAGTTCTTC
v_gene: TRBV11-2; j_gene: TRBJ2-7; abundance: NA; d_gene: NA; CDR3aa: CASSFRRVSSYEQYF; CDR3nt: TGTGCCAGCAGCTTCCGCAGGGTAAGCTCCTACGAGCAGTACTTC
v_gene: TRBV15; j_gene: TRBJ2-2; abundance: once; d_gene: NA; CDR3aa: CATSRPDRTPGELFF; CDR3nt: TGTGCCACCAGCAGACCCGACAGGACGCCCGGGGAGCTGTTTTTT
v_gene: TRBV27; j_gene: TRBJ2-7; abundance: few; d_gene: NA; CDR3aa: CASSRTRGYEQYF; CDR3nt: TGTGCCAGCAGCCGGACTCGGGGCTACGAGCAGTACTTC
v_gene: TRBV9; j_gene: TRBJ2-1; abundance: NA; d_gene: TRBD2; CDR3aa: CASSVEGGGNNEQFF; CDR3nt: TGTGCCAGCAGCGTAGAAGGCGGGGGAAACAATGAGCAGTTCTTC
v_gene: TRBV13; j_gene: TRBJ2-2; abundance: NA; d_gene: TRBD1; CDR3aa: CASSWLQGAGELFF; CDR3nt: TGTGCCAGCAGCTGGCTACAGGGGGCCGGGGAGCTGTTTTTT
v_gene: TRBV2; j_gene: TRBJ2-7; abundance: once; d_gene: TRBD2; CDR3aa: CASSVLLAGSYEQYF; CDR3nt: TGTGCCAGCAGTGTCTTGTTAGCGGGGTCCTACGAGCAGTACTTC
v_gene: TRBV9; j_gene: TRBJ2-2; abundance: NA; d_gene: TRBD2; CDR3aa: CASTWTSGNTGELFF; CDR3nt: TGTGCCAGCACTTGGACTAGCGGGAACACCGGGGAGCTGTTTTTT
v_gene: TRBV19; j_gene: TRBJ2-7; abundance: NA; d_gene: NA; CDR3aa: CASSPRRDEEQYF; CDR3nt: TGTGCCAGTAGTCCCCGAAGGGACGAGGAGCAGTACTTC
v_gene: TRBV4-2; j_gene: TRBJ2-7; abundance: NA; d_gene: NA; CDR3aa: CASSQEGVTYEQYF; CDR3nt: TGTGCCAGCAGCCAAGAAGGCGTAACCTACGAGCAGTACTTC
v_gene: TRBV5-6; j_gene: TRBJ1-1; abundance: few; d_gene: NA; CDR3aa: CASRRRRGRAEAFF; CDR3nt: TGTGCCAGCAGGCGTCGCAGGGGAAGGGCTGAAGCTTTCTTT
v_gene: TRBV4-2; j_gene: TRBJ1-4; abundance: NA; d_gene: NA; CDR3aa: CASSQDEQAGEKLFF; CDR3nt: TGTGCCAGCAGCCAAGATGAGCAGGCAGGGGAAAAACTGTTTTTT
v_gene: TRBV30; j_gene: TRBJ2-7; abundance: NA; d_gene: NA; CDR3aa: CAGETGISHEQYF; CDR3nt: TGTGCCGGGGAAACAGGGATCTCCCACGAGCAGTACTTC
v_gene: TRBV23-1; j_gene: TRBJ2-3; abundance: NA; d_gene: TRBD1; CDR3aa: CASSQLGGTGIDTQYF; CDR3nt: TGCGCCAGCAGTCAATTGGGCGGGACAGGGATAGATACGCAGTATTTT
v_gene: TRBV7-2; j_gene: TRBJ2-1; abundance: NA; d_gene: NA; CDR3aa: CASSLAPGEYNEQFF; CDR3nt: TGTGCCAGCAGCTTAGCGCCAGGGGAGTACAATGAGCAGTTCTTC
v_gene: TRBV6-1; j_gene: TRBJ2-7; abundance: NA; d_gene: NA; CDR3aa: CASRVLESYEQYF; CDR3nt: TGTGCCAGCAGAGTACTAGAATCCTACGAGCAGTACTTC
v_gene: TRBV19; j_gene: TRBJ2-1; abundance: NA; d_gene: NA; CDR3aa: CASLDEDEQFF; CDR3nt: TGTGCCAGTTTGGACGAAGATGAGCAGTTCTTC
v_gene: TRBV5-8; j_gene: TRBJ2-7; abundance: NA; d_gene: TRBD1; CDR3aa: CASSLKGQVTYEQYF; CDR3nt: TGTGCCAGCAGCCTCAAGGGACAGGTGACCTACGAGCAGTACTTC
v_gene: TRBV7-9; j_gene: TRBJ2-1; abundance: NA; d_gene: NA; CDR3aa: CASSSLFDRYNEQFF; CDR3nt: TGTGCCAGCAGCTCCTTGTTTGACAGATACAATGAGCAGTTCTTC
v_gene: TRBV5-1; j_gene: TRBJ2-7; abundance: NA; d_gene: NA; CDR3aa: CASSFDRTDLFF; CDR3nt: TGCGCCAGCAGCTTCGACCGGACGGATCTTTTTTTC
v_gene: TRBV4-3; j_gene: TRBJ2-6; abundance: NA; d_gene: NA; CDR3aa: CASSQDSGGANVLTF; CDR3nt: TGCGCCAGCAGCCAAGATTCGGGGGGGGCCAACGTCCTGACTTTC
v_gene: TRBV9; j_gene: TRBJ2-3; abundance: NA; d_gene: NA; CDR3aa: CASRKGGRTDTQYF; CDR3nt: TGTGCCAGCAGGAAGGGCGGGCGCACAGATACGCAGTATTTT
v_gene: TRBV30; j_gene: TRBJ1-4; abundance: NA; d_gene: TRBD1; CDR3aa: CAWSPGQGSEKLFF; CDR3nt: TGTGCCTGGAGTCCTGGACAGGGGAGTGAAAAACTGTTTTTT
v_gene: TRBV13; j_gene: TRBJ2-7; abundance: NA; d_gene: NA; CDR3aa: CASSLGQGARYF; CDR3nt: TGTGCCAGCAGCTTAGGGCAGGGAGCGCGGTACTTC
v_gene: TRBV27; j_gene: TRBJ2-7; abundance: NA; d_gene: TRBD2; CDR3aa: CASRTDLAGPSKQYF; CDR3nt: TGTGCCAGCAGGACGGATCTAGCGGGTCCTTCGAAGCAGTACTTC
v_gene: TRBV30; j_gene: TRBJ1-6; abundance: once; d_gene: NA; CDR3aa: CAWTPSRRLMYSPLHF; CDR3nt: TGTGCCTGGACCCCGAGCCGCAGGTTAATGTATTCACCCCTCCACTTT
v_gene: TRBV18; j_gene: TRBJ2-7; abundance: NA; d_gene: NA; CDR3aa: CASSPSQESTYEQYF; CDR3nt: TGTGCCAGCTCACCCAGCCAGGAGTCCACCTACGAGCAGTACTTC
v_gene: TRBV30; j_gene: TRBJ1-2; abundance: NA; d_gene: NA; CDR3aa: CAWTGRSPNYGYTF; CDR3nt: TGTGCCTGGACCGGTAGGAGCCCTAACTATGGCTACACCTTC
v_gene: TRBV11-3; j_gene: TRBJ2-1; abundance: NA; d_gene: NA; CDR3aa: CASSLGAANEQFF; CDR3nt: TGTGCCAGCAGCTTAGGGGCGGCGAATGAGCAGTTCTTC
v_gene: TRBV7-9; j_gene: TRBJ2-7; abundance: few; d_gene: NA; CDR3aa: CASSSNPGLAYEQYF; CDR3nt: TGTGCCAGCAGTTCTAATCCGGGACTGGCCTACGAGCAGTACTTC
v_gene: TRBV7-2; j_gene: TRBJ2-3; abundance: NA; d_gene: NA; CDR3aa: CASSQTISTDTQYF; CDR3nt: TGTGCCAGCAGCCAGACAATTAGCACAGATACGCAGTATTTT
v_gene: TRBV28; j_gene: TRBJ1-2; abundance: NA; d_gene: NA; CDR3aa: CASSPRQELGGYTF; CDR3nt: TGTGCCAGCAGTCCAAGACAGGAATTGGGTGGCTACACCTTC
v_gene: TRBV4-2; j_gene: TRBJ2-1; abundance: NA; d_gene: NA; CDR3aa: CASSLKGPGGISNQGEQFF; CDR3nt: TGTGCCAGCAGCCTCAAGGGGCCCGGGGGAATTTCGAATCAGGGCGAGCAGTTCTTC
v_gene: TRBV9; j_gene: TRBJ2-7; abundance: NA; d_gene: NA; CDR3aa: CASSVGSSYEQYF; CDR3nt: TGTGCCAGCAGCGTAGGTAGTTCCTACGAGCAGTACTTC
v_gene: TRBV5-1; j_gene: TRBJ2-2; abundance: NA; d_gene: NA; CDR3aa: CASSFSPGGDTGELFF; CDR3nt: TGCGCCAGCAGTTTTTCGCCGGGCGGGGACACCGGGGAGCTGTTTTTT
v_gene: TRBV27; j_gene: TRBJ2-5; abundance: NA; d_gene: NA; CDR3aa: CASSLFGGLLETQYF; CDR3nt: TGTGCCAGCAGTTTATTTGGGGGACTGCTGGAGACCCAGTACTTC
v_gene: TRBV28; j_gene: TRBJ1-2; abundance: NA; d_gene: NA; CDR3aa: CASSSLVIYGYTF; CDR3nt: TGTGCCAGCAGTTCCCTGGTTATCTATGGCTACACCTTC
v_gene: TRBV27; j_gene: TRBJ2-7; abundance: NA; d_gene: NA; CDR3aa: CASSLSRGVGYEQYF; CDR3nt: TGTGCCAGCAGTTTATCGAGGGGCGTTGGGTACGAGCAGTACTTC